Below, one T cell receptor (beta chain) is given with its context. Trimming removed 7 bases from V and 9 bases from J; junction bases left unmatched: 9. This CDR3 region has 16 residues. Looked up from germline, CDR1 is MNHNY and CDR2 is SVGAGI (reference sequence). Assay used: immunoSEQ multiplex PCR; TCRdb lists only in-frame clones, some missing. The sample carries about 230,000 clones, 70% to 85% recorded once. The record originates from a study of blood T cell repertoires in COVID-19. This receptor was identified in a woman in her forties who had recovered from COVID-19. Source material: peripheral blood. V is TRBV6-6 and J is TRBJ2-1; 16 bases align to TRBD2. The CDR3 DNA reads TGTGCCAGCACCATATCCGGGACTAGCGGGGGGGCTGAGCAGTTCTTC. Translating gives CASTISGTSGGAEQFF.